The rows below give T cell receptor beta chains drawn from one sample of a study of blood T cells in healthy people across ages. TCRdb recomputed calls from the 5' RACE reads with MiXCR, one row per CDR3 protein. The table has approximately 1.5 million distinct CDR3 sequences, roughly 43% seen once. Sequencing was performed on blood. The receptors were gathered from a woman aged 18-30 years in good health. Each CDR3 is given with its conserved first and last residue. Each record gives: V gene, D gene, J gene, clone size, CDR3 DNA, CDR3 protein. The D gene is left open where the match is weak. Where a row states a size, it is once, few, many or the class of an expanded clone; other rows omit it.

TRBV20-1	TRBD2	TRBJ2-5	-	TGCAGTGCTGTACTACTAGCGGGAGGGGCGCCGGGGCAGTACTTC	CSAVLLAGGAPGQYF
TRBV10-3	-	TRBJ2-7	few	TGTGCCATCAGTGAATTTAGCAATGAGCAGTACTTC	CAISEFSNEQYF
TRBV4-3	-	TRBJ1-5	few	TGCGCCAGCAGCCAAGATCGGGCAGACAATCAGCCCCAGCATTTT	CASSQDRADNQPQHF
TRBV10-3	-	TRBJ1-5	few	TGTGCCATCAGGGAGACAGGCGTCAATCAGCCCCAGCATTTT	CAIRETGVNQPQHF
TRBV20-1	-	TRBJ2-5	-	TGCAGTGCTAGAGCGGAATCCGGGGTAGAGACCCAGTACTTC	CSARAESGVETQYF
TRBV12-3/TRBV12-4	-	TRBJ2-1	-	TGTGCCAGCAGTTCTAGCGCGGGCCGCGAGCAGTTCTTC	CASSSSAGREQFF
TRBV29-1	-	TRBJ1-1	-	TGCAGCGTGAGACAGAGGAAGAACACTGAAGCTTTCTTT	CSVRQRKNTEAFF
TRBV20-1	TRBD1	TRBJ1-3	-	TGCAGTGCTTGGACAGGGGCAGGAAACACCATATATTTT	CSAWTGAGNTIYF
TRBV7-2	-	TRBJ1-1	few	TGTGCCAGCAGCTTATATGGGCCCATGGGTTTCTTT	CASSLYGPMGFF
TRBV7-2	TRBD1	TRBJ1-4	-	TGTGCCAGCAGGCAAACAGGGGGCGATGAAAAACTGTTTTTT	CASRQTGGDEKLFF
TRBV12-3/TRBV12-4	-	TRBJ1-1	many	TGTGCCAGCAGTTGGGGCCCTAGGGGAAACACTGAAGCTTTCTTT	CASSWGPRGNTEAFF
TRBV9	-	TRBJ2-1	few	TGTGCCAGCAGGGACCAGAGGAATGAGCAGTTCTTC	CASRDQRNEQFF
TRBV29-1	TRBD2	TRBJ2-5	once	TGCAGCGCCCAAGGACTAGCGGGAGTAGGGGAGACCCAGTACTTC	CSAQGLAGVGETQYF
TRBV28	-	TRBJ2-7	few	TGTGCCAGCAATCCGGGACTCCAATCCTACGAGCAGTACTTC	CASNPGLQSYEQYF
TRBV10-3	-	TRBJ1-2	-	TGTGCCATCAACCAACAGGGTGGGGATGGCTACACCTTC	CAINQQGGDGYTF
TRBV7-8	TRBD2	TRBJ2-2	-	TGTGCCAGCAGCAATCTAGCGGGAGGGCTGAACGGGGAGCTGTTTTTT	CASSNLAGGLNGELFF
TRBV29-1	-	TRBJ2-7	few	TGCAGCGTTGAGTCTGGGCAAAGAGACTACGAGCAGTACTTC	CSVESGQRDYEQYF
TRBV4-3	TRBD1	TRBJ1-1	-	TGCGCCAGCAGCCAAGTTAAAGGGGGCTTGAACACTGAAGCTTTCTTT	CASSQVKGGLNTEAFF
TRBV29-1	-	TRBJ1-1	few	TGCAGCGTTGGGGGGCGCGGTAGGCGGGACACTGAAGCTTTCTTT	CSVGGRGRRDTEAFF
TRBV28	TRBD1	TRBJ1-1	-	TGTGCCAGCAATATGGGACAGAGGAACACTGAAGCTTTCTTT	CASNMGQRNTEAFF
TRBV20-1	-	TRBJ2-3	few	TGCAGTGCTAGCATCGGGACGCAGTATTTT	CSASIGTQYF
TRBV5-6	-	TRBJ2-6	-	TGTGCCAGCAGCTCAATACAGGGCTCTGGGGCCAACGTCCTGACTTTC	CASSSIQGSGANVLTF
TRBV5-6	-	TRBJ1-4	-	TGTGCCAGCAGCACCGGACATGAAAAACTGTTTTTT	CASSTGHEKLFF
TRBV7-2	-	TRBJ2-1	-	TGTGCCAGCAGCGCGAGGGGTGGCGGCAGCTCCTACAATGAGCAGTTCTTC	CASSARGGGSSYNEQFF
TRBV12-3/TRBV12-4	-	TRBJ1-5	few	TGTGCCAGCAGTTTATCGGGCCCGGGTGACGGGTCTCAGCCCCAGCATTTT	CASSLSGPGDGSQPQHF
TRBV4-2	-	TRBJ1-4	-	TGTGCCAGCAGCCAAATGGGGGCGGGTAATGAAAAACTGTTTTTT	CASSQMGAGNEKLFF
TRBV21-1	-	TRBJ1-4	-	TGTGCCAGCAGCAAGAGCCGGACAGCAAGTAATGAAAAACTGTTTTTT	CASSKSRTASNEKLFF
TRBV9	TRBD2	TRBJ2-3	few	TGTGCCAGCAGCGTAAGCGGGGCCCTCTCTACGCAGTATTTT	CASSVSGALSTQYF
TRBV2	-	TRBJ1-6	-	TGTGCCAGCGGAGGACGAAGCAATTCACCCCTCCACTTT	CASGGRSNSPLHF
TRBV28	-	TRBJ1-6	-	TGTGCCAGCAGTTTAAGTGCGGCCACCCTCCACTTT	CASSLSAATLHF
TRBV4-1	-	TRBJ1-4	few	TGCGCCAGCAGCCAGGGCAACGCTAATGAAAAACTGTTTTTT	CASSQGNANEKLFF
TRBV7-2	-	TRBJ2-1	-	TGTGCCAGCAGCGAATGGGTTGAGCAGTTCTTC	CASSEWVEQFF
TRBV20-1	TRBD2	TRBJ2-3	-	TGCAGTGCTATTGGACTAGCGGGGGAGTCTTTCACAGATACGCAGTATTTT	CSAIGLAGESFTDTQYF
TRBV29-1	TRBD2	TRBJ2-3	-	TGCAGCGCGGCAAAGGGTGGGACTAGCGAGTTAGATACGCAGTATTTT	CSAAKGGTSELDTQYF
TRBV20-1	TRBD1	TRBJ2-3	few	TGCAGTGCTCCTAGACAGGGATCGAGCACAGATACGCAGTATTTT	CSAPRQGSSTDTQYF